These 8 T cell receptor beta chains share one sample of origin, sequenced in a study of CD8+CD57+ T cells in acquired aplastic anemia. For CDR3 and TCR beta VDJ profiling, genomic DNA was the template used. A single record per CDR3 protein comes from TCRdb applying MiXCR to the reads. The table has about 160,000 distinct CDR3 sequences, about 70% seen once. The sequenced patients had an expansion of CD8+CD57+ cells seen by flow cytometry. The sample was sorted CD4+, CD8+, or CD8+CD57+ T cells (not recorded which) from PBMCs. The receptors here all came from a human donor with aplastic anemia.

This chain uses TRBV5-1 with TRBJ2-7; D might be TRBD1 (6 bases). The germline CDR1 and CDR2 sequences are SGHRS and YFSETQ. This CDR3 is built from 14 residues. Trimming left V 0 bases short and J 6 bases short, with 13 bases between. CDR3 loop: CASSLASGVPEQYF. The CDR3 coding sequence is TGCGCCAGCAGCTTGGCGTCAGGGGTTCCCGAGCAGTACTTC.

This rearrangement joins TRBV20-1 to TRBJ1-1; tentatively, D is TRBD1 (5 bases). The germline V gene has CDR1 DFQATT and CDR2 SNEGSKA (reference sequence). This CDR3 spans 15 amino acids. V lost 3 bases, J lost 3 bases, and 17 bases lay in between. CDR3 protein: CSASLTRVWYTEAFF. CDR3 nucleotide sequence: TGCAGTGCTAGTTTAACCAGGGTTTGGTACACTGAAGCTTTCTTT.

V is TRBV24-1 and J is TRBJ1-2, with D possibly matching TRBD1 (6 bases). The germline V gene encodes CDR1 KGHDR and CDR2 SFDVKD. V lost 4 bases to trimming and J lost 4 bases, with 12 bases between them. This CDR3 is 14 amino acids long. CDR3 region: CATSDGQTSYGYTF. The CDR3, as DNA: TGTGCCACCAGTGACGGACAGACGTCCTATGGCTACACCTTC.

The rearrangement joins TRBV6-4 to TRBJ2-1; D is unclear. V shed 0 bases and J shed 6 bases, with 12 bases lying between them. Per germline, CDR1 MRHNA and CDR2 SNTAGT. There are 15 residues in the CDR3. CDR3 nucleotide sequence: TGTGCCAGCAGTGACTCGATAGGGTTACGCAATGAGCAGTTCTTC. Translating gives CASSDSIGLRNEQFF.

The CDR3 is CASSLGGRATLRTDTQYF. Written as DNA, the CDR3 is TGTGCCAGCAGCTTAGGGGGTAGGGCTACCCTTCGCACAGATACGCAGTATTTT. The rearrangement joins TRBV11-1 to TRBJ2-3, with D uncertain. The germline CDR1 and CDR2 sequences are SGHAT and FQDESV (reference sequence). The CDR3 runs to 18 residues. V was clipped by 1 base and J by 1 base, with 18 bases between them.

The rearrangement links TRBV6-5 to TRBJ2-1; weak D call: TRBD1 (5 bases). The CDR3 contains 14 residues. Germline V gene data show CDR1 as MNHEY and CDR2 as SVGAGI. V lost 5 bases and J lost 0, with 8 bases in between. The DNA of the CDR3 is TGTGCCAGCAGTCGACAGAGCTCCTACAATGAGCAGTTCTTC. Its protein is CASSRQSSYNEQFF.

This clonotype turned up a few times. This chain joins TRBV19 and TRBJ1-2, with 11 bases fitting TRBD1. J lost 5 bases, V lost 4 bases, and 3 bases had no gene match. This CDR3 has 14 amino acids. Germline CDR1 reads LNHDA; CDR2 reads SQIVND (reference sequence). The CDR3 reads CASSKGQGDYGYTF. CDR3 coding DNA: TGTGCCAGTAGTAAGGGACAGGGGGATTATGGCTACACCTTC. The full variable domain, in which reference TRBV19 and TRBJ1-2 provide the parts outside the CDR3, is DGGITQSPKYLFRKEGQNVTLSCEQNLNHDAMYWYRQDPGQGLRLIYYSQIVNDFQKGDIAEGYSVSREKKESFPLTVTSAQKNPTAFYLCASSKGQGDYGYTFGSGTRLTVV.

This rearrangement joins TRBV19 to TRBJ2-1, with 8 bases aligning to TRBD1. Germline-derived CDR1 and CDR2 are LNHDA and SQIVND (reference sequence). The ends lost 5 bases at V and 6 bases at J; junction bases unmatched: 3. The CDR3 runs 13 residues. CDR3 sequence: CASSPTGGNEQFF. DNA of the CDR3: TGTGCCAGTAGTCCTACAGGGGGCAATGAGCAGTTCTTC.